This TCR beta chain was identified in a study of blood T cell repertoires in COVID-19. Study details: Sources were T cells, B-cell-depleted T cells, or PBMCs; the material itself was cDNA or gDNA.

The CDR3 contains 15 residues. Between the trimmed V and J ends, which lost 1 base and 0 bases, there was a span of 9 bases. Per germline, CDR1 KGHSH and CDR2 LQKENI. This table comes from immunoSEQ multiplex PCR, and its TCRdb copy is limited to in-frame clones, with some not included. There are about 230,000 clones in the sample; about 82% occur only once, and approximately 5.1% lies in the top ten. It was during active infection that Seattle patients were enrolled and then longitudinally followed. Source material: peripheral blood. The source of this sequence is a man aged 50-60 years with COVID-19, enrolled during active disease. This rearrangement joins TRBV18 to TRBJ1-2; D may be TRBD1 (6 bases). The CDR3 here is CASSPRQDANYGYTF. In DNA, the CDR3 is TGTGCCAGCTCACCACGACAGGACGCTAACTATGGCTACACCTTC. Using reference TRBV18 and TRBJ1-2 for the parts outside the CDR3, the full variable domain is NAGVMQNPRHLVRRRGQEARLRCSPMKGHSHVYWYRQLPEEGLKFMVYLQKENIIDESGMPKERFSAEFPKEGPSILRIQQVVRGDSAAYFCASSPRQDANYGYTFGSGTRLTVV.